The clone carrying this TCR beta chain was recorded a few times. Its antigen is not identified. The sample comes from a study of T cell responses to AZD1222 COVID-19 vaccine. Using immunoSEQ multiplex PCR, the repertoire was profiled, and TCRdb retains in-frame clones only, with some absent. The sample has nearly 95,000 clones, around 91% seen once. The CDR3 contains 13 residues. Per germline, CDR1 KGHSH and CDR2 LQKENI. V was trimmed by 6 bases and J by 2 bases, leaving 10 bases between them. Overall study results and limits: Repertoires were sampled only after the peak T cell response.

The rearrangement uses TRBV18 and TRBJ1-1; D is unresolved. The clonotype originates from an adult in good health. Sample: peripheral blood, taken on day 0 of AZD1222 vaccination. The CDR3 coding sequence is TGTGCCAGCTCCTTCCAGGAAAACACTGAAGCTTTCTTT. Protein product: CASSFQENTEAFF.